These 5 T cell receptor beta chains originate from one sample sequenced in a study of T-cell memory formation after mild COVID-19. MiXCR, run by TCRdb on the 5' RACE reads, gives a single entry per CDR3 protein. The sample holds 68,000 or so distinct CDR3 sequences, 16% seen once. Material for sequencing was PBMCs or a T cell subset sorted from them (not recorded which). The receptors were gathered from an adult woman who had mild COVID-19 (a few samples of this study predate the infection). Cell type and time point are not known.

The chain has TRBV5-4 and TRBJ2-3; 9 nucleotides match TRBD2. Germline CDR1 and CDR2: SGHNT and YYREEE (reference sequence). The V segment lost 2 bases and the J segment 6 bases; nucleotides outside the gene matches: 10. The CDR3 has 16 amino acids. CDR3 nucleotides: TGTGCCAGCAGCTTTAGAAGACTAGCGGTCCGGGATACGCAGTATTTT. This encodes CASSFRRLAVRDTQYF.

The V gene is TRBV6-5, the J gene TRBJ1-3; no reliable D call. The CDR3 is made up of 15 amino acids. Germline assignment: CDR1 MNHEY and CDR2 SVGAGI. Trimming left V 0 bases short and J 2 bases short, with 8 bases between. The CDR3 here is CASSYSGSTGNTIYF. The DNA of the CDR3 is TGTGCCAGCAGTTACTCTGGGTCAACTGGAAACACCATATATTTT.

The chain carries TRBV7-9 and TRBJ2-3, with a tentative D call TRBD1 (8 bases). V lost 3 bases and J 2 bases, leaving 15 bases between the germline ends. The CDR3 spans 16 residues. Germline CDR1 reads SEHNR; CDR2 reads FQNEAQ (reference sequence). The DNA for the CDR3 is TGTGCCAGCAGCTTCCGGACAGGGACTATCACAGATACGCAGTATTTT. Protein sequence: CASSFRTGTITDTQYF.

The CDR3 is CASSLLESGELFF. CDR3 nucleotides: TGTGCCAGCAGCTTACTGGAATCCGGGGAGCTGTTTTTT. The rearrangement joins TRBV7-8 to TRBJ2-2; D is unresolved. The germline CDR1 and CDR2 sequences are SGHVS and FQNEAQ. This CDR3 has 13 amino acids. Trimming took 2 bases from V and 6 from J, leaving 7 bases between them. Supplemented by reference TRBV7-8 and TRBJ2-2, the full variable domain reads GAGVSQSPRYKVAKRGQDVALRCDPISGHVSLFWYQQALGQGPEFLTYFQNEAQLDKSGLPSDRFFAERPEGSVSTLKIQRTQQEDSAVYLCASSLLESGELFFGEGSRLTVL.

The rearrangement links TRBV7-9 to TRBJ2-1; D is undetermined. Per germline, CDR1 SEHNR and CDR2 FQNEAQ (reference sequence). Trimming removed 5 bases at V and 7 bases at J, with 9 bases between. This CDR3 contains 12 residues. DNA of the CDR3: TGTGCCAGCAGCCCGCACCGGAATGAGCAGTTCTTC. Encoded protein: CASSPHRNEQFF.